This T cell receptor beta chain was sequenced in a study of blood T cell repertoires in COVID-19. Study-wide context: Acute and convalescent COVID-19 samples came from the United States, Italy and Spain. T cells, B-cell-depleted T cells, or PBMCs provided the cDNA or gDNA that served as material.

V trimming: 6 bases; J trimming: 4 bases; junction bases outside the gene matches: 8. The CDR3 totals 15 residues. The V gene's germline CDR1 is MNHEY and CDR2 SVGAGI. In the original processing: For nucleated cells, counts were estimated from reference gene primer amplification. Data came from immunoSEQ multiplex PCR; TCRdb stores just in-frame clones and leaves some out. That table is the source of V, J and clone size, and D and trimming were worked out from the DNA. The table has roughly 200,000 clones, around 83% seen once. The source is a human donor in a cohort sampled during active COVID-19. Sequencing was performed on peripheral blood. This chain joins TRBV6-5 and TRBJ1-3; TRBD1 matches 8 bases. CDR3 sequence reads: CASRRTGSSGNTIYF. The CDR3 DNA is TGTGCCAGCAGGAGGACAGGGTCGTCGGGAAACACCATATATTTT.